This T cell receptor beta chain was observed in a study of T cell changes during pregnancy in multiple sclerosis (dated by TCRdb to the late 2010s). At the level of the whole study: In women with multiple sclerosis, the researchers looked at how the T cell repertoire shifted as pregnancy progressed.

Notes on this clone: The clone's antigen remains unknown. No clone much larger than this one lies a single base away; base qualities are absent.

Libraries were made using the immunoSEQ multiplex PCR assay. In its TCRdb copy, this immuneACCESS table keeps in-frame sequences only and misses some clones. Where compared with another copy, unresolved V genes explain less than half of these, and the others have no known cause. This sample gives around 100,000 clones in total; about 91% of them show up just once. Of the sample, around 0.92% falls within the top ten clones. Looking up the germline V gene yields CDR1 SGHVS and CDR2 FNYEAQ. V is cut by 8 bases and J by 7 bases, and the space between the germline ends is 21 bases. The CDR3 has 14 amino acids, counting the end cysteine and phenylalanine. The entry retains the CDR3 DNA only, 42 bases that are in frame from base 1.

The sequence joins TRBV7-6 to TRBJ2-7, and perhaps TRBD2 as D gene, on 7 matching bases. The specimen comprised peripheral blood, sampled after pregnancy. This clonotype originated in a female donor with multiple sclerosis, enrolled in a pregnancy study. CDR3 protein: CASVGGAPLREQYF. The nucleotide sequence reads as follows: TGTGCCAGCGTAGGGGGGGCTCCTCTACGAGAGCAGTACTTC. Here the CDR3 is joined to the reference TRBV7-6 and TRBJ2-7 genes, and the full variable domain is: GAGVSQSPRYKVTKRGQDVALRCDPISGHVSLYWYRQALGQGPEFLTYFNYEAQQDKSGLPNDRFSAERPEGSISTLTIQRTEQRDSAMYRCASVGGAPLREQYFGPGTRLTVT.